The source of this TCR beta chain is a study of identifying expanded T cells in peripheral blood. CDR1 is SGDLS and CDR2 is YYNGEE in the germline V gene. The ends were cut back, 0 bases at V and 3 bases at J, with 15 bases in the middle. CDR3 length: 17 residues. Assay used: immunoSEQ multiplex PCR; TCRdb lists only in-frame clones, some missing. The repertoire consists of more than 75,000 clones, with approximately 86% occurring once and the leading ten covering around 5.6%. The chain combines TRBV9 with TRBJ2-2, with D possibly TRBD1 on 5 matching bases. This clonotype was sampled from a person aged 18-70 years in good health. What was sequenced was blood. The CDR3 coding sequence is TGTGCCAGCAGCGTAGACCCACCAGCAGGGTACACCGGGGAGCTGTTTTTT. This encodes CASSVDPPAGYTGELFF.